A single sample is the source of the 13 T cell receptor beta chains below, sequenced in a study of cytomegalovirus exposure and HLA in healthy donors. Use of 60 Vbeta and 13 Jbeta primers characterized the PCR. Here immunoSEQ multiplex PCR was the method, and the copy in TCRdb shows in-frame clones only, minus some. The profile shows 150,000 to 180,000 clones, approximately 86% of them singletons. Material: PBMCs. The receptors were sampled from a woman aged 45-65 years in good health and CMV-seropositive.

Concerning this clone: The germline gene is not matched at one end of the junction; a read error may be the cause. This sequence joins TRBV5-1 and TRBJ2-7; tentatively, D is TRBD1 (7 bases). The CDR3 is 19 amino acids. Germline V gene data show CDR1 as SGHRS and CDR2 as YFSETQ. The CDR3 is CASSSNQGGRSTIEDEQHF. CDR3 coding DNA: TGCGCCAGCAGCTCCAACCAGGGGGGAAGGTCGACGATCGAGGACGAGCAGCACTTC.

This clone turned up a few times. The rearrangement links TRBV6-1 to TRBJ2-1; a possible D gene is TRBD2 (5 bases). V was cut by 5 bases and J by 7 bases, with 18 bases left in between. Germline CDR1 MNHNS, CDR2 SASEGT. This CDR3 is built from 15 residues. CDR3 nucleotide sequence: TGTGCCAGCAGTATTCCGGGGTACGTGGGAAATGAGCAGTTCTTC. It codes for CASSIPGYVGNEQFF.

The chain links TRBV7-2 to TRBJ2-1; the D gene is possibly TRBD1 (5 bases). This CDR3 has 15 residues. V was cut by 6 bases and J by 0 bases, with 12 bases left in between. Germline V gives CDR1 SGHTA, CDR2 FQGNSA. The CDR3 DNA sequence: TGTGCCAGCAGTTTGGACACGGGCTCCTACAATGAGCAGTTCTTC. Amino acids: CASSLDTGSYNEQFF.

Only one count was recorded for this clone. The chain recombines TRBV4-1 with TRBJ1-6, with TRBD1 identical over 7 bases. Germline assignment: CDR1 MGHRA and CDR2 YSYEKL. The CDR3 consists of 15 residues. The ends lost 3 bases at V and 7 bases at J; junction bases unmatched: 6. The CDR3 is CASSQIQGLNSPLHF. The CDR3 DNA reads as TGCGCCAGCAGCCAGATACAGGGGCTGAATTCACCCCTCCACTTT.

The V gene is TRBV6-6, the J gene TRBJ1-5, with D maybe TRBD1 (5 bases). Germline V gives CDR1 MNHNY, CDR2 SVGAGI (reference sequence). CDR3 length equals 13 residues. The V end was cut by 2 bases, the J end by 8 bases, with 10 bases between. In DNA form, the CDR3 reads TGTGCCAGCAGTTACGACAGCTTGAAGCCCCAGCATTTT. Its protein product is CASSYDSLKPQHF.

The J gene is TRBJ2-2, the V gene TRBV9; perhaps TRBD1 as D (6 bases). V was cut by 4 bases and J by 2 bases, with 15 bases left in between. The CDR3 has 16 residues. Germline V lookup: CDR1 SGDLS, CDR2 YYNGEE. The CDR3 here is CASSPYGTPNTGELFF. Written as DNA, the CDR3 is TGTGCCAGCAGCCCATACGGGACACCTAACACCGGGGAGCTGTTTTTT.

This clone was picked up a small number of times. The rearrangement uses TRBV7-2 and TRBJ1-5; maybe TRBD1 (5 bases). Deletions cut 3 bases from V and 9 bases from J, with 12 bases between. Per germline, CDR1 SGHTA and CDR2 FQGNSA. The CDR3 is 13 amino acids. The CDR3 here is CASSLGGEPPQHF. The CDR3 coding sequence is TGTGCCAGCAGCTTGGGGGGGGAGCCGCCCCAGCATTTT. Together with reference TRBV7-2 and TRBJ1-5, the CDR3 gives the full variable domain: GAGVSQSPSNKVTEKGKDVELRCDPISGHTALYWYRQSLGQGLEFLIYFQGNSAPDKSGLPSDRFSAERTGGSVSTLTIQRTQQEDSAVYLCASSLGGEPPQHFGDGTRLSIL.

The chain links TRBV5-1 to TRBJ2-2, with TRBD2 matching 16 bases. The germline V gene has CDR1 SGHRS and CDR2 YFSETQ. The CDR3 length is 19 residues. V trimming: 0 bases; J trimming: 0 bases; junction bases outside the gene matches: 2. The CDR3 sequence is CASSLAGLAGGANTGELFF. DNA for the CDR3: TGCGCCAGCAGCTTGGCGGGACTAGCGGGGGGGGCGAACACCGGGGAGCTGTTTTTT. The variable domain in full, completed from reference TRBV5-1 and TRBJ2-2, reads KAGVTQTPRYLIKTRGQQVTLSCSPISGHRSVSWYQQTPGQGLQFLFEYFSETQRNKGNFPGRFSGRQFSNSRSEMNVSTLELGDSALYLCASSLAGLAGGANTGELFFGEGSRLTVL.

The CDR3 DNA reads TGCGCCAGCAGCTTGGCCTTCAACACTGAAGCTTTCTTT. It encodes CASSLAFNTEAFF. The chain joins TRBV5-1 to TRBJ1-1; D gene ambiguous. CDR1 and CDR2 (germline): SGHRS, YFSETQ. The V end lost 0 bases, the J end lost 2 bases, and 5 bases lay between the germline ends. CDR3 length equals 13 residues.

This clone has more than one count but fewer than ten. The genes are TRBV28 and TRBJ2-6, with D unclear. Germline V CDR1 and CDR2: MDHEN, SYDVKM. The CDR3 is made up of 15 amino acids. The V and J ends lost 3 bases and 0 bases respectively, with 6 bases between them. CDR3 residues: CASSFGFSGANVLTF. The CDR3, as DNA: TGTGCCAGCAGTTTCGGGTTCTCTGGGGCCAACGTCCTGACTTTC.

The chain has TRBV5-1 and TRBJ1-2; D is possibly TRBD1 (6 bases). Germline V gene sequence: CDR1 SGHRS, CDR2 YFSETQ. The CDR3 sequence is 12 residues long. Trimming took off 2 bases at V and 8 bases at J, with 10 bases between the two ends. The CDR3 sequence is CASSLQGDGYTF. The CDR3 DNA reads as TGCGCCAGCAGCTTACAGGGAGACGGCTACACCTTC.

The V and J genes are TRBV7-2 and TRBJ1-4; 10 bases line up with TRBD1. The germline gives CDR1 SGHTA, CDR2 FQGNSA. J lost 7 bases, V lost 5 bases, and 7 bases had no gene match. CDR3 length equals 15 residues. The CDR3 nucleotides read TGTGCCAGCAGCCGCGACAGGGGGCGGGCTGAAAAACTGTTTTTT. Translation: CASSRDRGRAEKLFF.

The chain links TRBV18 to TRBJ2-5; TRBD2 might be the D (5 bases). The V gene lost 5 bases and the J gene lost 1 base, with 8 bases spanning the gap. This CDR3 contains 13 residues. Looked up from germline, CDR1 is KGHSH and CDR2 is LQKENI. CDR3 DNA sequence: TGTGCCAGCTCATCCGGACTCCAAGAGACCCAGTACTTC. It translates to CASSSGLQETQYF.